This T cell receptor (beta chain) comes out of a study of regulatory T cells in long-lasting Graves disease. Germline lookup yields CDR1 SGHAT and CDR2 FQNNGV. This CDR3 has 15 residues. Deletions cut 6 bases from V and 9 bases from J, with 18 bases between. Sequencing libraries for TCR beta were prepared with iRepertoire HTBI primers and Arm-PCR of CDR3 regions. In TCRdb, the multiplex PCR reads were re-called with MiXCR into one record per CDR3 protein. Of approximately 400,000 distinct CDR3 sequences in the sample, about 23% were seen once. The sample holds many counts of this clonotype. Time point in this sample: persistent/refractory GD, antithyroid drugs over 5 years with positive TRAb. PBMCs provided the RNA from which the TCR library was made.

The source was peripheral blood mononuclear cells (PBMCs), collected when the disease was refractory, from a patient treated with antithyroid drugs. V gene TRBV11-2 combines with J gene TRBJ1-6; D may be TRBD1 (6 bases). This sequence originates from a middle-aged woman with Graves disease. Here the CDR3 DNA reads TGTGCCAGCAGAAATACCGCAGGGGATCCTTCACCCCTCCACTTT. Residues: CASRNTAGDPSPLHF.